At least ten counts were recorded for the clone carrying this T cell receptor (beta chain). The antigen remains unidentified. This specimen comes from a study of regulatory T cells in long-lasting Graves disease. The V gene end was trimmed by 2 bases and the J gene end by 3 bases; junction bases not matched to a gene: 0. Germline V CDR1 and CDR2: MNHEY, SVGAGI. This CDR3 is built from 14 residues. Specified time point: newly diagnosed GD, antithyroid drugs for less than 3 months. The TCR library was made from RNA extracted from PBMCs. Relying on iRepertoire HTBI primers and Arm-PCR of CDR3 regions, the team built TCR beta libraries. TCRdb fed the multiplex PCR reads into MiXCR, producing one record per CDR3 protein. The sample lists roughly 320,000 distinct CDR3 sequences, 15% to 20% seen once, with about 27% in the top ten. General study points: Researchers examined only peripheral blood and not thyroid tissue.

The data also belong to a second study, concerning T cells in Graves' hyperthyroidism and ophthalmopathy.

The sequence was obtained from a man aged 35-49 years with Graves disease. The specimen comprised peripheral blood mononuclear cells (PBMCs), sampled at new diagnosis, from a patient treated with antithyroid drugs. The genes are TRBV6-5 and TRBJ1-2, with 10 bases matching TRBD1. The CDR3 DNA is TGTGCCAGCAGTTACGGGACAGGGGACTATGGCTACACCTTC. Translating it yields CASSYGTGDYGYTF.